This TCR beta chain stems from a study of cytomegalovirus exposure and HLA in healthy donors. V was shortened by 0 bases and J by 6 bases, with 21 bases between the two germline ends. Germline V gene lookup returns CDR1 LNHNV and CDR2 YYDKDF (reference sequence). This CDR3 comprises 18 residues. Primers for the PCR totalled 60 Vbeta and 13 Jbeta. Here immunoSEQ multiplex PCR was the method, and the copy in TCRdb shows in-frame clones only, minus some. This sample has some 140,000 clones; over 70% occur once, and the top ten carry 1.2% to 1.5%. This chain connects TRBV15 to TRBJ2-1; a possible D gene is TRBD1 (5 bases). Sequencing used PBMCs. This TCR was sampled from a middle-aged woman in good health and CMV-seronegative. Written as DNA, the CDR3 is TGTGCCACCAGCAGAGACTCCACTTGGACACAGAGGAGCAATGAGCAGTTCTTC. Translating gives CATSRDSTWTQRSNEQFF.